Listed below are T cell receptor beta chains from one sample, sequenced in a study of blood T cell repertoires in COVID-19. Sequencing was performed with immunoSEQ multiplex PCR; in TCRdb, only in-frame clones are kept and a portion is missing. In the table there are about 110,000 clones, about two thirds of which are singletons. The sequenced sample was peripheral blood. These TCRs come from a woman between 40 and 50 years old with acute or convalescent COVID-19. The CDR3 runs from the conserved cysteine through the conserved F or W. The order of the fields is CDR3 length, D gene, V gene, clone size, CDR3 protein. A D gene is named only where the DNA matches it firmly. Size tells how often a clone was seen (once, few, many) or the class of an expanded clone, and some rows leave it out.

length: 12
D: NA
V: TRBV19
size: few
CDR3: CASSTSGNTIYF

length: 15
D: NA
V: TRBV3-1/TRBV3-2
size: few
CDR3: CASSQGAVENSPLHF

length: 17
D: NA
V: TRBV9
size: NA
CDR3: CASSFRSQASPLYGYTF

length: 13
D: NA
V: TRBV6-2/TRBV6-3
size: NA
CDR3: CASSYVATYEQYF

length: 15
D: NA
V: TRBV5-1
size: few
CDR3: CASSLAGGRAGGYTF

length: 14
D: NA
V: TRBV2
size: few
CDR3: CASARSQLNTEAFF

length: 13
D: TRBD1
V: TRBV3-1/TRBV3-2
size: NA
CDR3: CATQTGDGNTIYF

length: 13
D: TRBD1
V: TRBV7-6
size: NA
CDR3: CASSQGEGAGQYF

length: 13
D: TRBD1
V: TRBV7-6
size: NA
CDR3: CASSLTGSPEQYF

length: 13
D: NA
V: TRBV12-5
size: few
CDR3: CASGLQPSESYTF

length: 16
D: TRBD1
V: TRBV5-4
size: NA
CDR3: CASSRQGATNNSPLHF

length: 20
D: NA
V: TRBV11-2
size: NA
CDR3: CASSLEGTGYYQRTVYGYTF

length: 14
D: TRBD2
V: TRBV20-1
size: NA
CDR3: CSASLVAGKNEQFF

length: 15
D: TRBD1
V: TRBV25-1
size: NA
CDR3: CASRDSLSSGNTIYF

length: 17
D: TRBD1
V: TRBV5-1
size: once
CDR3: CASSLAPPGQGNEKLFF